The 10 T cell receptor beta chains in this list originate from one sample, sequenced in a study of cytomegalovirus exposure and HLA in healthy donors. In the PCR, 60 Vbeta and 13 Jbeta primers were used. The protocol was immunoSEQ multiplex PCR, while the TCRdb copy is restricted to in-frame clones and leaves out a portion. The sample yields 100,000 or so clones, around 78% seen once. Specimen: PBMCs. The receptors shown here come from a woman aged 40 to 55 in good health and CMV-seropositive.

This chain's CDR3 is CSVDSTGHHEQYF. Written as DNA, the CDR3 is TGCAGCGTCGACTCGACAGGGCATCACGAGCAGTACTTC. The chain uses TRBV29-1 and TRBJ2-7; TRBD1 matches at 7 bases. CDR1 and CDR2 (germline): SQVTM, ANQGSEA. V shed 6 bases, J shed 5 bases, and the junction held 10 bases outside the gene matches. The CDR3 consists of 13 residues.

The chain has TRBV18 and TRBJ1-1; TRBD1 agrees at 10 bases. The CDR3 has 16 amino acids. Germline V CDR1 and CDR2: KGHSH, LQKENI. Unmatched junction bases numbered 8, after V lost 1 base and J lost 6 bases. CDR3: CASSPQMDRGGSEAFF. The CDR3 DNA follows: TGTGCCAGCTCACCACAAATGGACAGGGGGGGATCTGAAGCTTTCTTT.

The chain employs TRBV7-8 and TRBJ2-4; possible D gene TRBD2, 7 bases. The CDR3 is made up of 19 amino acids. Germline V lookup: CDR1 SGHVS, CDR2 FQNEAQ. Between the trimmed V and J ends, which lost 5 bases and 5 bases, there was a span of 28 bases. The DNA for the CDR3 is TGTGCCAGCAGCCAGGACAGACTAGCCAAAGCGAGGGGTCAAAACATTCAGTACTTC. Its translation is CASSQDRLAKARGQNIQYF.

The chain employs TRBV27 and TRBJ2-3, with 7 bases identical to TRBD2. The germline V gene encodes CDR1 MNHEY and CDR2 SMNVEV (reference sequence). With V trimmed by 6 bases and J by 0 bases, 6 bases remained unmatched. The CDR3 sequence is 15 residues long. The CDR3 protein is CASRVAGSSTDTQYF. In nucleotides, the CDR3 is TGTGCCAGCAGGGTAGCGGGTTCTAGCACAGATACGCAGTATTTT.

The chain joins TRBV25-1 to TRBJ2-7; 8 nucleotides match TRBD1. Germline CDR1 is MGHDK and CDR2 is SYGVNS. The CDR3 loop spans 16 amino acids. The ends lost 3 bases at V and 2 bases at J; junction bases unmatched: 9. CDR3 in amino acids: CASSERLGQAPYEQYF. Written as DNA, the CDR3 is TGTGCCAGCAGTGAGAGGCTGGGACAGGCCCCCTACGAGCAGTACTTC.

J is TRBJ1-1 and V is TRBV5-4; TRBD1 might be the D (6 bases). V lost 4 bases and J 1 base, leaving 11 bases between the germline ends. Germline V gives CDR1 SGHNT, CDR2 YYREEE (reference sequence). The CDR3 length is 14 residues. The CDR3 reads CASSVDSWNTEAFF. As DNA, the CDR3 is TGTGCCAGCAGCGTGGACAGTTGGAACACTGAAGCTTTCTTT.

The chain recombines TRBV2 with TRBJ2-7, with D tentatively TRBD1 (7 bases). Trimming shortened V by 8 bases and J by 2 bases, and 16 bases separated the two germline ends. CDR1 and CDR2 from the germline V gene are SNHLY and FYNNEI. The CDR3 loop spans 14 amino acids. CDR3 sequence reads: CASGGTVGAYEQYF. CDR3 nucleotide sequence: TGTGCCAGCGGAGGGACAGTGGGAGCCTACGAGCAGTACTTC.

This rearrangement joins TRBV7-3 to TRBJ1-1, with 10 nucleotides matching TRBD1. Trimming took 4 bases from V and 5 from J; bases not matched to a gene: 4. CDR1 and CDR2 from the germline V gene are SGHTA and FQGTGA. The length of the CDR3 is 14 residues. The CDR3 DNA reads TGTGCCAGCAGCTCCGGACAGGGGGTGACTGAAGCTTTCTTT. It translates to CASSSGQGVTEAFF. Full variable domain (remainder filled in from reference TRBV7-3 and TRBJ1-1): GAGVSQTPSNKVTEKGKYVELRCDPISGHTALYWYRQSLGQGPEFLIYFQGTGAADDSGLPNDRFFAVRPEGSVSTLKIQRTERGDSAVYLCASSSGQGVTEAFFGQGTRLTVV.

This clone was counted a few times. This chain connects TRBV27 to TRBJ1-1; D unclear. The germline gives CDR1 MNHEY, CDR2 SMNVEV (reference sequence). Between the trimmed V and J ends, which lost 1 base and 1 base, there was a span of 7 bases. This CDR3 region has 14 residues. The CDR3 loop is CASSLLSRNTEAFF. In DNA, the CDR3 is TGTGCCAGCAGTTTATTGTCTCGGAACACTGAAGCTTTCTTT.

CDR3 sequence reads: CASSSLQGYEQYF. The CDR3 nucleotides read TGCGCCAGCAGCAGTCTGCAGGGCTACGAGCAGTACTTC. The rearrangement joins TRBV5-1 to TRBJ2-7, with TRBD1 as a possible D gene (5 bases). The CDR3 is made up of 13 amino acids. Deletions cut 4 bases from V and 3 bases from J, with 11 bases between. CDR1 and CDR2 from the germline V gene are SGHRS and YFSETQ.